Listed here are 8 T cell receptor beta chains from one sample, sequenced in a study of T cell clonotyping in hematopoietic cell transplantation. TCRdb's table, derived via immunoSEQ multiplex PCR, lists solely in-frame clones and lacks some. This table holds several thousand clones, about nine tenths found once. The source material was PBMCs, sampled 180 days after allogeneic stem cell transplant. Receptors originate from a human patient who had an allogeneic stem cell transplant, so the T cells may come from the graft donor. The donor label of this sample is uncertain. Some clones in this sample may be carry-over from other donors' samples.

The chain is built from TRBV5-1 and TRBJ2-7, with 10 nucleotides matching TRBD2. Per germline, CDR1 SGHRS and CDR2 YFSETQ. The CDR3 loop spans 16 amino acids. J gave up 4 bases and V 0 bases, and 7 bases lay outside the gene matches. DNA of the CDR3: TGCGCCAGCAGCTTGGAAGTCGTGACTAGCGGGTACGAGCAGTACTTC. It encodes CASSLEVVTSGYEQYF.

The chain is built from TRBV6-5 and TRBJ2-3; no reliable D call. The CDR3 totals 13 residues. The germline V gene has CDR1 MNHEY and CDR2 SVGAGI. The ends were cut back, 7 bases at V and 1 base at J, with 9 bases in the middle. This chain's CDR3 is CASKGSGTDTQYF. The CDR3, as DNA: TGTGCCAGCAAAGGGTCGGGCACAGATACGCAGTATTTT.

This chain joins TRBV7-9 and TRBJ1-5; D uncertain. Germline assignment: CDR1 SEHNR and CDR2 FQNEAQ (reference sequence). The germline V and J ends were trimmed by 5 bases and 0 bases, with 8 bases remaining between them. The CDR3 length is 14 residues. CDR3 nucleotides: TGTGCCAGCAGCGCAGTCCGTAGCAATCAGCCCCAGCATTTT. Translated, it gives CASSAVRSNQPQHF.

V is TRBV7-9 and J is TRBJ2-1, with D hard to call. Looked up from germline, CDR1 is SEHNR and CDR2 is FQNEAQ (reference sequence). The CDR3 length is 11 residues. Trimming removed 4 bases from V and 6 bases from J, with 4 bases in between. CDR3 residues: CASSYTNEQFF. In nucleotides, the CDR3 is TGTGCCAGCAGCTATACCAATGAGCAGTTCTTC.

The chain employs TRBV5-1 and TRBJ1-1; 8 positions agree with TRBD1. CDR3 length equals 16 residues. The V and J ends lost 0 bases and 1 base, in that order; junction bases with no gene match: 5. Germline values: CDR1 SGHRS, CDR2 YFSETQ. The CDR3 sequence: CASSLGAQGENTEAFF. The CDR3 bases are TGCGCCAGCAGCTTGGGGGCACAGGGGGAGAACACTGAAGCTTTCTTT. The whole variable domain, remainder taken from reference TRBV5-1 and TRBJ1-1, is KAGVTQTPRYLIKTRGQQVTLSCSPISGHRSVSWYQQTPGQGLQFLFEYFSETQRNKGNFPGRFSGRQFSNSRSEMNVSTLELGDSALYLCASSLGAQGENTEAFFGQGTRLTVV.

The chain has TRBV10-3 and TRBJ2-5; perhaps TRBD1 as D (6 bases). V was cut by 3 bases and J by 2 bases, with 7 bases left in between. Germline CDR1 and CDR2: ENHRY and SYGVKD. There are 13 residues in the CDR3. CDR3 region: CAISEDRQETQYF. CDR3 in DNA: TGTGCCATCAGTGAAGACAGGCAAGAGACCCAGTACTTC.

The rearrangement links TRBV6-5 to TRBJ1-1; D unclear. The CDR3 covers 11 residues. V was pared by 6 bases and J by 3 bases, with 5 bases between. Germline CDR1 MNHEY, CDR2 SVGAGI. The CDR3: CASSFYTEAFF. The CDR3 DNA is TGTGCCAGCAGCTTTTACACTGAAGCTTTCTTT.

Only one count was recorded for this clone. The genes are TRBV19 and TRBJ1-1; D call uncertain. Looked up from germline, CDR1 is LNHDA and CDR2 is SQIVND (reference sequence). CDR3 length equals 13 residues. The ends were cut back, 5 bases at V and 5 bases at J, with 12 bases in the middle. In DNA, the CDR3 is TGTGCCAGTAGTTTCGGGATTGGGACTGAAGCTTTCTTT. Translating it yields CASSFGIGTEAFF.